This paragraph covers one T cell receptor beta chain sequence. As yet, its antigen is unknown. When around ten days of culture had elapsed, CD4+ T cells were isolated. PCR showed that the person got SARS-CoV-2 infection at some point between March and December 2020. Vaccine administered to participants consisted of two doses of either BNT162b2 or mRNA-1273. IL-2 medium was substituted for half the medium on days 3 and 7. The repertoire was sequenced with immunoSEQ multiplex PCR; TCRdb's copy has only in-frame clones and lacks some. This sample has fewer than 55,000 clones, with approximately 82% found just once. This sample stems from a study of vaccination effects on CD4 cells after COVID-19. For the study at large: Sequencing in the ViraFEST assay came after antigen-specific CD4+ T cells had been expanded with viral peptide pools, which were used to stimulate PBMC. Each well held approximately 2.2 million PBMC cultured with 7.5 to 10 ug/ml peptides and 8.5 to 10 IU/ml IL-2.

The CDR3 runs 14 residues. Germline V lookup: CDR1 KGHSH, CDR2 LQKENI. Unmatched junction bases numbered 2, after V lost 2 bases and J lost 3 bases. The sequencing here drew on CD4+ T cells from PBMCs cultured without peptide, taken after COVID-19 vaccination. This receptor was obtained from a human donor who had a prior SARS-CoV-2 infection. The chain couples TRBV18 to TRBJ2-3, with 7 bases fitting TRBD2. CDR3 sequence (DNA): TGTGCCAGCTCACCAAGCGGGGTAACAGATACGCAGTATTTT. It is translated as CASSPSGVTDTQYF. Combining the CDR3 with reference TRBV18 and TRBJ2-3 gives the whole variable domain NAGVMQNPRHLVRRRGQEARLRCSPMKGHSHVYWYRQLPEEGLKFMVYLQKENIIDESGMPKERFSAEFPKEGPSILRIQQVVRGDSAAYFCASSPSGVTDTQYFGPGTRLTVL.